Listed below are T cell receptor beta chains from one sample, sequenced in a study of CD8 T cell repertoires and HIV-1 epitope variants. Assay: immunoSEQ multiplex PCR; the TCRdb copy retains only in-frame clones and omits some. The sample lists 4,000 to 5,000 clones; roughly 65% were seen once. Antigens of these TCRs are unknown. The sequenced sample was cultured CD8+ T cells derived from PBMCs. These receptors all come from a male donor with HIV. The CDR3 runs from the conserved cysteine through the conserved F or W. D genes are given only for firm matches. Expanded clones are given a class, and other clones once, few, many or no size at all.

.	TRBV29-1	few	TRBJ1-1	TGCAGCGTTGATGGGATACCTCTCACTGAAGCTTTCTTT	CSVDGIPLTEAFF
.	TRBV19	.	TRBJ1-2	TGTGCCAGTAGTATAGATCGCCGACAGGCCTCCGGGCACTATGGCTACACCTTC	CASSIDRRQASGHYGYTF
TRBD2	TRBV28	.	TRBJ2-1	TGTGCCAGCAGGAGCGGGAGTAACTACAATGAGCAGTTCTTC	CASRSGSNYNEQFF
.	TRBV30	.	TRBJ1-1	TGTGCCTGGACGGGGGCGAACACTGAAGCTTTCTTT	CAWTGANTEAFF
.	TRBV9	once	TRBJ2-5	TGTGCCAGCAGCGGACGAGGGGGGGAGAGACAAGAGACCCAGTACTTC	CASSGRGGERQETQYF
.	TRBV6-1	.	TRBJ2-1	TGTGCCAGCAGTGATGTCCAGAGGGGTGAGCAGTTCTTC	CASSDVQRGEQFF
.	TRBV14	.	TRBJ2-7	TGTGCCAGCAGCCATTACCAGGGCTACGAGCAGTACTTC	CASSHYQGYEQYF
.	TRBV11-2	.	TRBJ1-1	TGTGCCAGCAGCTTATGGAACACTGAAGCTTTCTTT	CASSLWNTEAFF
TRBD2	TRBV28	.	TRBJ2-5	TGTGCCAGCAGTTTAGGACTAGCGGGAGGACAAGAGACCCAGTACTTC	CASSLGLAGGQETQYF
.	TRBV5-4	few	TRBJ1-5	TGTGCCAGCAGCTTGGACGGGATTGTGGGGCAGCCCCAGCATTTT	CASSLDGIVGQPQHF
.	TRBV9	.	TRBJ2-2	TGTGCCAGCAGCGTCGGGAACACCGGGGAGCTGTTTTTT	CASSVGNTGELFF
TRBD2	TRBV2	.	TRBJ2-1	TGTGCCAGCAGTGATGGGACTAGCGGATCCTACAATGAGCAGTTCTTC	CASSDGTSGSYNEQFF
TRBD2	TRBV9	.	TRBJ2-1	TGTGCCAGCAGCGTAGCCGGACTAGCGGGAGGCTCCTACAATGAGCAGTTCTTC	CASSVAGLAGGSYNEQFF
.	TRBV27	.	TRBJ1-1	TGTGCCAGCAGTTTAACAGGAGTCAGGGACACTGAAGCTTTCTTT	CASSLTGVRDTEAFF
.	TRBV7-9	few	TRBJ2-2	TGTGCCAGCAGCTTAGTATCCGGGGAGCTGTTTTTT	CASSLVSGELFF
TRBD1	TRBV5-4	.	TRBJ1-6	TGTGCCAGCAGCTTGGGAGGGGGCGTTAATTCACCCCTCCACTTT	CASSLGGGVNSPLHF
.	TRBV5-8	.	TRBJ1-2	TGTGCCAGCAGCTTGTACCCCCAGGATATTAACTATGGCTACACCTTC	CASSLYPQDINYGYTF
TRBD2	TRBV27	once	TRBJ2-7	TGTGCCAGCAGCACTAGAAGCGGGAGTCGGGACGAGCAGTACTTC	CASSTRSGSRDEQYF